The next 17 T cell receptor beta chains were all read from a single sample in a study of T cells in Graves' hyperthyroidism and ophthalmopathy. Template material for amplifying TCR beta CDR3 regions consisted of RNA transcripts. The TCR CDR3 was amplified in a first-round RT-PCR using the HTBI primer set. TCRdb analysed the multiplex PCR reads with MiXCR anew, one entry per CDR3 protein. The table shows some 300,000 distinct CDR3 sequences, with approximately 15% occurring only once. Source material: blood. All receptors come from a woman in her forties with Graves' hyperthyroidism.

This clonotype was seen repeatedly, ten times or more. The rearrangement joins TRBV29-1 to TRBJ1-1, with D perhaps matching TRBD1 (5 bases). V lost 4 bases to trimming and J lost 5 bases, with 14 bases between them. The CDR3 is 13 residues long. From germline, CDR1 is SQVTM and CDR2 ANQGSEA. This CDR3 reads CSVGGRLWTEAFF. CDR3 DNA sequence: TGCAGCGTTGGGGGCCGCTTATGGACTGAAGCTTTCTTT.

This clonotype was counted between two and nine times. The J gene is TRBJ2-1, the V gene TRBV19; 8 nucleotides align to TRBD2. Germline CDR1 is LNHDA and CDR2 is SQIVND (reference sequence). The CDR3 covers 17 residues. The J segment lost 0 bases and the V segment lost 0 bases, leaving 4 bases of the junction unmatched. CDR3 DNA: TGTGCCAGTAGTATAGACACTAGCGGATACTCCTACAATGAGCAGTTCTTC. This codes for CASSIDTSGYSYNEQFF.

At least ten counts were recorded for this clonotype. CDR3 DNA sequence: TGTGCCAGCAGGGATTGGACAAGGAACACTGAAGCTTTCTTT. This encodes CASRDWTRNTEAFF. The chain is built from TRBV2 and TRBJ1-1, with D tentatively TRBD1 (5 bases). Trimming removed 6 bases at V and 1 base at J, with 12 bases between. The CDR3 totals 14 residues. Germline V gene lookup returns CDR1 SNHLY and CDR2 FYNNEI. The full variable domain, rest sourced from reference TRBV2 and TRBJ1-1, is EPEVTQTPSHQVTQMGQEVILRCVPISNHLYFYWYRQILGQKVEFLVSFYNNEISEKSEIFDDQFSVERPDGSNFTLKIRSTKLEDSAMYFCASRDWTRNTEAFFGQGTRLTVV.

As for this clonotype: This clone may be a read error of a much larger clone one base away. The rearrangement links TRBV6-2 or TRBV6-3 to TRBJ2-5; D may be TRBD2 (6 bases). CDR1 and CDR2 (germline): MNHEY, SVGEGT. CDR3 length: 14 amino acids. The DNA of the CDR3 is TGTGCCTGCAGAGCCGTTTTAGGAGGGGAGACCCAGTACTTC. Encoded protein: CACRAVLGGETQYF.

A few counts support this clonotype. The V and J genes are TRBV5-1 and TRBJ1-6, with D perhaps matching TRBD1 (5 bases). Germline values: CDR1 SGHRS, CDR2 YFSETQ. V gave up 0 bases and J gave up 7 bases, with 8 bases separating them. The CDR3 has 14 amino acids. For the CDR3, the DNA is TGCGCCAGCAGCTTGGGGGACGGGAATTCACCCCTCCACTTT. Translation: CASSLGDGNSPLHF.

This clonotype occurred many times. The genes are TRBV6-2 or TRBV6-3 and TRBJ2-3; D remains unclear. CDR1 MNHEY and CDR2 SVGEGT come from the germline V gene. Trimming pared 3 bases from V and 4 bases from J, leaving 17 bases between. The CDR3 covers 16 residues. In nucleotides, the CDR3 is TGTGCCAGCAGTTATAATCCGGGCCGGCCTGCAGATACGCAGTATTTT. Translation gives CASSYNPGRPADTQYF.

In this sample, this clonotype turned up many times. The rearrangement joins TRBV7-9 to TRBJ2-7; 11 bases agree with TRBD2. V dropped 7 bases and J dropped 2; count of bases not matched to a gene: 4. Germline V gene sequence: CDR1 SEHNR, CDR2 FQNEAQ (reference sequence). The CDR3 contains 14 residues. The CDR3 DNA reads TGTGCCAGCACCAAACTAGCGGGAGCCTACGAGCAGTACTTC. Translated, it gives CASTKLAGAYEQYF.

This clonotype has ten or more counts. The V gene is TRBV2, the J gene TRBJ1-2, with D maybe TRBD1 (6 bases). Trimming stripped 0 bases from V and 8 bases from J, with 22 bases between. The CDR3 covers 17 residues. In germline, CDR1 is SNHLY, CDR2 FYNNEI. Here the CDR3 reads CASSEALAGPSGGGYTF. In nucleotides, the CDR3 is TGTGCCAGCAGTGAAGCGCTTGCAGGTCCCTCGGGGGGCGGCTACACCTTC.

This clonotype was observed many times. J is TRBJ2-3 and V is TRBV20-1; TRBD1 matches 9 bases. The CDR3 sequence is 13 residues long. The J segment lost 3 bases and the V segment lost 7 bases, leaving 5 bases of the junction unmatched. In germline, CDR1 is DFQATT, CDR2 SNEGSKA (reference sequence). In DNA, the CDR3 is TGCAGTGTCCGCGGACAGGGGACAGATACGCAGTATTTT. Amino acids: CSVRGQGTDTQYF.

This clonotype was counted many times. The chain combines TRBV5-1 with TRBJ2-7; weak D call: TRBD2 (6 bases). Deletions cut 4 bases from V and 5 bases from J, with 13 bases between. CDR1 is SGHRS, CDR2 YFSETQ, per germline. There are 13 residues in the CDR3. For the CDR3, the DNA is TGCGCCAGCAGCATGGCCGGCGGGGACGAGCAGTACTTC. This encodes CASSMAGGDEQYF.

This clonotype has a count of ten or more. The CDR3 sequence: CASSTSKGVWDQPQHF. The CDR3 DNA sequence: TGTGCCAGCAGTACCTCAAAGGGGGTTTGGGATCAGCCCCAGCATTTT. The genes are TRBV28 and TRBJ1-5; tentatively, D is TRBD1 (6 bases). With 5 bases removed from V and 5 bases from J, the gap between germline ends came to 19 bases. The CDR3 length is 16 residues. Germline CDR1 MDHEN, CDR2 SYDVKM.

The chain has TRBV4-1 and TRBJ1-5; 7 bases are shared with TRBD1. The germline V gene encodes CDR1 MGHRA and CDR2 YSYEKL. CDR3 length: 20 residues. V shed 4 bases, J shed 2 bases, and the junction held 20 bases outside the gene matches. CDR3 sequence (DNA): TGCGCCAGCAGCCCAAAATCGAGTCCTATGGGACAGCTAGGCAATCAGCCCCAGCATTTT. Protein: CASSPKSSPMGQLGNQPQHF.

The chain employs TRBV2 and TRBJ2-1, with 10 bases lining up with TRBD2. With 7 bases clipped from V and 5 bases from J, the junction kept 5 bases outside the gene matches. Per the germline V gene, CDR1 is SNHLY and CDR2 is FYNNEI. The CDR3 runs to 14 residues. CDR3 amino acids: CASNQLAGNNEQFF. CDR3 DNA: TGTGCCAGCAACCAACTAGCGGGAAACAATGAGCAGTTCTTC.

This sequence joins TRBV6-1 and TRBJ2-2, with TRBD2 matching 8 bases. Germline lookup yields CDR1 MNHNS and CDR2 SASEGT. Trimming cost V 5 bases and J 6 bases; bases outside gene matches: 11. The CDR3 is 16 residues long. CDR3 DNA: TGTGCCAGCAGTCCCGGAGGTAGCGGGATGCCCGGGGAGCTGTTTTTT. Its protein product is CASSPGGSGMPGELFF.

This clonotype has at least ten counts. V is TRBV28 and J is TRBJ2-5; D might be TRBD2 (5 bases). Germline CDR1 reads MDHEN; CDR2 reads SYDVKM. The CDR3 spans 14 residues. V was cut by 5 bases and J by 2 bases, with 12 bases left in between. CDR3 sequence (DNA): TGTGCCAGCAGTGAGGGTAGGCGGCAAGAGACCCAGTACTTC. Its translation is CASSEGRRQETQYF.

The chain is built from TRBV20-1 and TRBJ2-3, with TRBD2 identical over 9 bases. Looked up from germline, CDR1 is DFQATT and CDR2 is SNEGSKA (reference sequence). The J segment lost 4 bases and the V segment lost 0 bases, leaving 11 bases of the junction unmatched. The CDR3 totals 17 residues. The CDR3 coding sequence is TGCAGTGCTAGAGATCGGGCGGGAGGGCCGGGGGCAGATACGCAGTATTTT. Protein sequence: CSARDRAGGPGADTQYF.

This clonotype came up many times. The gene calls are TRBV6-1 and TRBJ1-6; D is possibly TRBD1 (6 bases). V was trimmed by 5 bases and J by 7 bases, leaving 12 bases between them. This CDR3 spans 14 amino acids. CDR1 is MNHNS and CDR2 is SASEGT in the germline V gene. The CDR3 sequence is CASSPGTPNSPLHF. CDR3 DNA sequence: TGTGCCAGCAGTCCGGGGACACCCAATTCACCCCTCCACTTT.